The 15 T cell receptor beta chains listed next were all sequenced from one sample in a study of T cells in Graves' hyperthyroidism and ophthalmopathy. TCR beta CDR3 regions were amplified from RNA. Primed by the HTBI set, a first-round RT-PCR was run on the TCR CDR3. TCRdb reprocessed the multiplex PCR reads with MiXCR, giving one entry per CDR3 protein. The sample yields roughly 740,000 distinct CDR3 sequences, around 17% seen once. Sequenced sample: blood. Receptor source: a young man with Graves' hyperthyroidism.

This clonotype was recorded a few times. The chain is built from TRBV24-1 and TRBJ2-1; D tentatively fits TRBD1 or TRBD2 (5 bases each). The ends were cut back, 3 bases at V and 3 bases at J, with 8 bases in the middle. CDR1 and CDR2 (germline): KGHDR, SFDVKD. This CDR3 is built from 14 residues. The CDR3: CATSDGGGYNEQFF. The CDR3 DNA reads TGTGCCACCAGTGATGGGGGTGGCTACAATGAGCAGTTCTTC.

This clonotype was picked up one time. The chain has TRBV5-6 and TRBJ1-1; tentatively, D is TRBD1 (5 bases). The CDR3 spans 14 residues. The V and J ends lost 0 bases and 3 bases respectively, with 9 bases between them. Germline assignment: CDR1 SGHDT and CDR2 YYEEEE. CDR3 sequence: CASSLVRGDTEAFF. CDR3 sequence (DNA): TGTGCCAGCAGCTTGGTTAGAGGGGACACTGAAGCTTTCTTT.

CDR3 loop: CASSGPGQSYEQYF. The CDR3 DNA reads as TGTGCCAGCAGTGGACCGGGACAATCCTACGAGCAGTACTTC. The chain joins TRBV28 to TRBJ2-7, with a possible D match to TRBD1 (6 bases). Germline values: CDR1 MDHEN, CDR2 SYDVKM. The V end was cut by 5 bases, the J end by 1 base, with 12 bases between. CDR3 length: 14 amino acids.

Ten or more counts support this clonotype. The rearrangement links TRBV20-1 to TRBJ2-1; TRBD2 matches at 10 bases. The CDR3 sequence is 18 residues long. CDR1 and CDR2 from the germline V gene are DFQATT and SNEGSKA (reference sequence). Germline trimming cut 0 bases from V and 0 bases from J; bases unmatched to any gene: 8. CDR3 DNA: TGCAGTGCTAGAGATCGGGGAGCTAGCGGGAGCTCCTACAATGAGCAGTTCTTC. It translates to CSARDRGASGSSYNEQFF.

V gene TRBV12-3 or TRBV12-4 combines with J gene TRBJ2-4; 7 bases are shared with TRBD1. This CDR3 is built from 17 residues. Trimming removed 5 bases from V and 2 bases from J; junction bases left unmatched: 12. The CDR3 reads CASSSETGPLTKNIQYF. CDR3 DNA: TGTGCCAGCAGTAGTGAGACAGGGCCGCTAACCAAAAACATTCAGTACTTC.

There are many counts of this clonotype. The chain has TRBV7-9 and TRBJ2-3; 11 nucleotides match TRBD2. The CDR3 length is 15 residues. Germline V gene data show CDR1 as SEHNR and CDR2 as FQNEAQ (reference sequence). Unmatched junction bases numbered 3, after V lost 1 base and J lost 6 bases. The CDR3 protein is CASSLELAGVDTQYF. As DNA, the CDR3 is TGTGCCAGCAGCTTAGAACTAGCGGGAGTGGATACGCAGTATTTT.

In this sample, this clonotype turned up many times. This chain joins TRBV10-3 and TRBJ2-1, with D possibly TRBD2 on 6 matching bases. Looked up from germline, CDR1 is ENHRY and CDR2 is SYGVKD. Trimming took off 0 bases at V and 3 bases at J, with 9 bases between the two ends. The length of the CDR3 is 15 residues. The CDR3 region has the DNA TGTGCCATCAGTGAGTCGACTAGTGACTACAATGAGCAGTTCTTC. Its protein product is CAISESTSDYNEQFF.

This clonotype was counted ten times or more. The rearrangement joins TRBV28 to TRBJ1-5; a possible D gene is TRBD1 (5 bases). The CDR3 has 12 residues. The germline V and J ends were trimmed by 8 bases and 6 bases, with 11 bases remaining between them. The V gene's germline CDR1 is MDHEN and CDR2 SYDVKM. This chain's CDR3 is CASHIGGQPQHF. In DNA form, the CDR3 reads TGTGCCAGCCATATCGGGGGTCAGCCCCAGCATTTT. Complete variable domain (other parts from reference TRBV28 and TRBJ1-5): DVKVTQSSRYLVKRTGEKVFLECVQDMDHENMFWYRQDPGLGLRLIYFSYDVKMKEKGDIPEGYSVSREKKERFSLILESASTNQTSMYLCASHIGGQPQHFGDGTRLSIL.

V gene TRBV7-9 combines with J gene TRBJ2-5, with D possibly being TRBD2 (5 bases). The germline V and J ends were trimmed by 1 base and 9 bases, with 15 bases remaining between them. The CDR3 contains 14 residues. Germline CDR1 SEHNR, CDR2 FQNEAQ (reference sequence). The CDR3, as DNA: TGTGCCAGCAGCTTAGAAGCAGGTGGAGGCCCCCAGTACTTC. This codes for CASSLEAGGGPQYF. Together with reference TRBV7-9 and TRBJ2-5, the CDR3 gives the full variable domain: DTGVSQNPRHKITKRGQNVTFRCDPISEHNRLYWYRQTLGQGPEFLTYFQNEAQLEKSRLLSDRFSAERPKGSFSTLEIQRTEQGDSAMYLCASSLEAGGGPQYFGPGTRLLVL.

The sample holds many counts of this clonotype. The gene calls are TRBV6-6 and TRBJ1-1; D gene unclear. V lost 0 bases, J lost 6 bases, and 11 bases lay in between. CDR1 and CDR2 (germline): MNHNY, SVGAGI (reference sequence). The CDR3 totals 14 residues. CDR3 amino acids: CASSYSLLSPEAFF. DNA of the CDR3: TGTGCCAGCAGTTACTCCCTATTAAGCCCTGAAGCTTTCTTT.

This clonotype was recorded at least ten times. The J gene is TRBJ2-1, the V gene TRBV19; maybe TRBD1 (7 bases). V was cut by 9 bases and J by 1 base, with 16 bases left in between. CDR3 length: 15 amino acids. CDR1 is LNHDA, CDR2 SQIVND, per germline (reference sequence). The CDR3 region has the DNA TGTGCCAGCAGTCGGGCAGGGGGGTCCTACAATGAGCAGTTCTTC. Protein sequence: CASSRAGGSYNEQFF.

The sample holds many counts of this clonotype. V usage is TRBV5-1 and J usage is TRBJ2-2; a possible D gene is TRBD1 (6 bases). V was shortened by 0 bases and J by 6 bases, with 12 bases between the two germline ends. The CDR3 length is 15 residues. The germline V gene has CDR1 SGHRS and CDR2 YFSETQ. The CDR3 protein is CASSLGQVEAGELFF. CDR3 bases: TGCGCCAGCAGCTTGGGACAGGTTGAGGCCGGGGAGCTGTTTTTT. Combining the CDR3 with reference TRBV5-1 and TRBJ2-2 gives the whole variable domain KAGVTQTPRYLIKTRGQQVTLSCSPISGHRSVSWYQQTPGQGLQFLFEYFSETQRNKGNFPGRFSGRQFSNSRSEMNVSTLELGDSALYLCASSLGQVEAGELFFGEGSRLTVL.

This clonotype was recorded at least ten times. J is TRBJ2-1 and V is TRBV28; the match to TRBD2 covers 7 bases. Germline assignment: CDR1 MDHEN and CDR2 SYDVKM. Germline trimming cut 3 bases from V and 8 bases from J; bases unmatched to any gene: 22. CDR3 length: 19 residues. CDR3 bases: TGTGCCAGCAGTTTTTCCCCCTCGGCAGCGGGATTAGTATTGGATGAGCAGTTCTTC. This translates into CASSFSPSAAGLVLDEQFF.

This chain joins TRBV19 and TRBJ1-1; no reliable D call. The CDR3 length is 15 residues. Germline lookup yields CDR1 LNHDA and CDR2 SQIVND (reference sequence). V lost 3 bases, J lost 6 bases, and 17 bases lay in between. In DNA, the CDR3 is TGTGCCAGTAGTATTTATGTAGCAGGATTCGCTGAAGCTTTCTTT. This sequence encodes CASSIYVAGFAEAFF. Full variable domain (remainder filled in from reference TRBV19 and TRBJ1-1): DGGITQSPKYLFRKEGQNVTLSCEQNLNHDAMYWYRQDPGQGLRLIYYSQIVNDFQKGDIAEGYSVSREKKESFPLTVTSAQKNPTAFYLCASSIYVAGFAEAFFGQGTRLTVV.

The chain employs TRBV7-9 and TRBJ2-1; 11 bases align to TRBD1. This CDR3 contains 14 residues. Germline trimming cut 4 bases from V and 6 bases from J; bases unmatched to any gene: 2. Germline V gives CDR1 SEHNR, CDR2 FQNEAQ (reference sequence). For the CDR3, the DNA is TGTGCCAGCAGCTGGGGACAGGGGGTCAATGAGCAGTTCTTC. The encoded protein is CASSWGQGVNEQFF.